A single T cell receptor beta chain is shown here with its context. Its matching antigen is unknown. Only in-frame clones appear in the TCRdb table, and some are missing; sequencing was by immunoSEQ multiplex PCR. This table has fewer than 30,000 clones, about 96% appearing once. This record belongs to a study of B cell selection in AIRE deficiency. Study observations and caveats: Shared Treg sequences had shorter CDR3s, biased toward rearrangements with few non-templated insertions.

CD4+CD127+ cells were sorted as the conventional CD4 T cells. The sequencing sample was made of conventional CD4+ T cells sorted from PBMCs. This TCR derives from a human donor with AIRE deficiency.

Written as DNA, the CDR3 is TGTGCCAGCAGCCAACCACAGGGGGGATCGCGGGAGACCCAGTACTTC. Translated, it gives CASSQPQGGSRETQYF. The J gene is TRBJ2-5, the V gene TRBV4-2; the match to TRBD1 covers 8 bases. CDR3 length: 16 amino acids. V lost 2 bases and J lost 5; bases outside the gene matches: 10. CDR1 LGHNA and CDR2 YNFKEQ come from the germline V gene.